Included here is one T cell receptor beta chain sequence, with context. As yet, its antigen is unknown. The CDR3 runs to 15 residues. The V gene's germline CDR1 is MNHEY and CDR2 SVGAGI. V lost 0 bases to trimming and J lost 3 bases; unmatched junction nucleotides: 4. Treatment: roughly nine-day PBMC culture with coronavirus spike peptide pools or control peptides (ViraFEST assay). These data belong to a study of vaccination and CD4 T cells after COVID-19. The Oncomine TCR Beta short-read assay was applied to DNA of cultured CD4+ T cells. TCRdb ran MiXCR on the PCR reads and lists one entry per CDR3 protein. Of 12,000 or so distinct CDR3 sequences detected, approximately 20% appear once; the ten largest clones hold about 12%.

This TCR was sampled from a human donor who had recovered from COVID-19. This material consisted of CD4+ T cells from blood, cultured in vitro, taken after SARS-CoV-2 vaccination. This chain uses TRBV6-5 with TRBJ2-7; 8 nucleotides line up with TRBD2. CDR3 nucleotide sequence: TGTGCCAGCAGTTACTCAGCGGGACTAGGCTACGAGCAGTACTTC. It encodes CASSYSAGLGYEQYF.